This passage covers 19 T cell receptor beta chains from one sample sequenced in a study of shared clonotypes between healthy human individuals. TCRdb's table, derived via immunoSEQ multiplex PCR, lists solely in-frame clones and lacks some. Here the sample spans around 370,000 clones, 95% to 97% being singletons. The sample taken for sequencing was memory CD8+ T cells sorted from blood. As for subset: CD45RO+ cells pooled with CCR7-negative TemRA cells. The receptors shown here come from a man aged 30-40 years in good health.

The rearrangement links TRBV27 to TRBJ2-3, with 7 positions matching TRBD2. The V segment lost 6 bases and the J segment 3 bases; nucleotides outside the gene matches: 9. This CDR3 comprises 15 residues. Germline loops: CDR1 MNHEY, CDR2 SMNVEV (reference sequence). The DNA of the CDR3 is TGTGCCAGCAGCACATACGACGGGGGGACAGATACGCAGTATTTT. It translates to CASSTYDGGTDTQYF.

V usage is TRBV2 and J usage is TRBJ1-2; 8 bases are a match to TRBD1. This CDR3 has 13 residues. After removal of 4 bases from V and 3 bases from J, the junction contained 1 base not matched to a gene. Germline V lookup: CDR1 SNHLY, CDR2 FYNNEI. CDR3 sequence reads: CASSAGGDYGYTF. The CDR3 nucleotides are TGTGCCAGCAGTGCAGGGGGCGACTATGGCTACACCTTC.

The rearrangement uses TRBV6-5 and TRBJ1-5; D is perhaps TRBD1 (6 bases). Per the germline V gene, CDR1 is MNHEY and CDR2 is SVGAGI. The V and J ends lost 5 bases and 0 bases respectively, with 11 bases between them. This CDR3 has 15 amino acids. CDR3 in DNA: TGTGCCAGCAGTCTACAGGGATATAGCAATCAGCCCCAGCATTTT. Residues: CASSLQGYSNQPQHF.

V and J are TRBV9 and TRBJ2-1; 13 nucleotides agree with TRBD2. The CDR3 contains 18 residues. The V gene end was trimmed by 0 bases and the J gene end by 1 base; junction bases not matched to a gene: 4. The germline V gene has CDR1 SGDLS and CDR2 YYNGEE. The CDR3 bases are TGTGCCAGCAGCGTAGGGACTAGCGGGAGAGTATCCTACAATGAGCAGTTCTTC. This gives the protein CASSVGTSGRVSYNEQFF.

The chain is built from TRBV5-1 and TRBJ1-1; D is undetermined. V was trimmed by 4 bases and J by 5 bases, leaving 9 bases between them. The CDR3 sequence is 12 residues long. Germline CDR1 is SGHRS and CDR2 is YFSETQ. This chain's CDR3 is CASSLSSTEAFF. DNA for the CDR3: TGCGCCAGCAGCCTCAGTTCTACTGAAGCTTTCTTT.

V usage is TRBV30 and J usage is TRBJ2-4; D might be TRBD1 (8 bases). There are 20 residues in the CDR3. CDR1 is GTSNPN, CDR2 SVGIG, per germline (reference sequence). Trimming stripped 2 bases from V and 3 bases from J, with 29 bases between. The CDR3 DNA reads TGTGCCTGGAGTAATTTGGGGCAGGGGGCGGGAGAGGGATTCAAAAACATTCAGTACTTC. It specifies CAWSNLGQGAGEGFKNIQYF.

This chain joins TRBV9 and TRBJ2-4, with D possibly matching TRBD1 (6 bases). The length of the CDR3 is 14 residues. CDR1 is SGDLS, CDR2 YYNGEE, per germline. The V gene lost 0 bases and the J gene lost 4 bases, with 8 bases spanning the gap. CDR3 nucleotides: TGTGCCAGCAGCGTAGCTACAGGGAAAAACATTCAGTACTTC. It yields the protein CASSVATGKNIQYF.

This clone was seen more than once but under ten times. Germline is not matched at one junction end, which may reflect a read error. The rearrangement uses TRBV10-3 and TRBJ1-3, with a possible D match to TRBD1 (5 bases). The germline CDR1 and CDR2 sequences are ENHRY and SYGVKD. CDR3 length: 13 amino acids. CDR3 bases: TGTGCCACCCGGGACGATTCTGGGAACACCATATATTTT. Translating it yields CATRDDSGNTIYF.

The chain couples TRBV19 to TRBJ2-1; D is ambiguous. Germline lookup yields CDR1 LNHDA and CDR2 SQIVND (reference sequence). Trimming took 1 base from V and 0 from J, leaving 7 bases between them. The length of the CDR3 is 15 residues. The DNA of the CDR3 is TGTGCCAGTAGTATAGGCCTAAGCTCCTACAATGAGCAGTTCTTC. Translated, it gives CASSIGLSSYNEQFF. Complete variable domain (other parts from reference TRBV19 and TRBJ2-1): DGGITQSPKYLFRKEGQNVTLSCEQNLNHDAMYWYRQDPGQGLRLIYYSQIVNDFQKGDIAEGYSVSREKKESFPLTVTSAQKNPTAFYLCASSIGLSSYNEQFFGPGTRLTVL.

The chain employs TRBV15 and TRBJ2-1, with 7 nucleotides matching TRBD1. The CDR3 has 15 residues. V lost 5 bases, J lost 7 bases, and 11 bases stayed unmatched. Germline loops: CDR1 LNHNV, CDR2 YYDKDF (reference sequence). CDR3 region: CATSGIRDSFNEQFF. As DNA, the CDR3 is TGTGCCACCAGCGGCATCCGGGACAGTTTTAATGAGCAGTTCTTC. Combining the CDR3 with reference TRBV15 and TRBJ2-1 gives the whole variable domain DAMVIQNPRYQVTQFGKPVTLSCSQTLNHNVMYWYQQKSSQAPKLLFHYYDKDFNNEADTPDNFQSRRPNTSFCFLDIRSPGLGDTAMYLCATSGIRDSFNEQFFGPGTRLTVL.

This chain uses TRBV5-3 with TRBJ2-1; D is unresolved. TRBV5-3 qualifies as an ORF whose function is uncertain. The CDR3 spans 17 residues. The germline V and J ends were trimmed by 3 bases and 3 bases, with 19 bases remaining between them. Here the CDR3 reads CARSSRPPGRLYNEQFF. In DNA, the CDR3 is TGTGCCAGAAGCTCCCGTCCCCCTGGACGGCTCTACAATGAGCAGTTCTTC.

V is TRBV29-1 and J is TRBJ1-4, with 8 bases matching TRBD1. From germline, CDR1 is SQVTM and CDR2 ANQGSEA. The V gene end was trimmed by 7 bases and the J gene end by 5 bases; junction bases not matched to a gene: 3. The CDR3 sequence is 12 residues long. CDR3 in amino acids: CSATGENEKLFF. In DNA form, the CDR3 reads TGCAGCGCGACAGGGGAGAATGAAAAACTGTTTTTT.

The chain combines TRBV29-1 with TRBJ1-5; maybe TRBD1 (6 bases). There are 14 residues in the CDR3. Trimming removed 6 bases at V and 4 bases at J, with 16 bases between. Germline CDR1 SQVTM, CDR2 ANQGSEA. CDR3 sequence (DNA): TGCAGCGTCACTCTTGGGGGGCTTAATCAGCCCCAGCATTTT. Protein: CSVTLGGLNQPQHF.

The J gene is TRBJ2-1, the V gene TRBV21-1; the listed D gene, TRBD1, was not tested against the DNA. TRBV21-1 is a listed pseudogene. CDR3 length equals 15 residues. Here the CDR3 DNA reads TGTGCCAGCAGCACCAAGGTTTTTGGGACAAGGGAGCAGTTCTTC. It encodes CASSTKVFGTREQFF.

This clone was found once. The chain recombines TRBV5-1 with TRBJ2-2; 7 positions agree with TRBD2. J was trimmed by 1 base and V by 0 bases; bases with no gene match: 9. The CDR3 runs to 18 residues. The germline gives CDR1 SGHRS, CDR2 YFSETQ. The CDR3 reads CASSLAVGAGVNTGELFF. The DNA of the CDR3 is TGCGCCAGCAGCTTGGCCGTCGGTGCGGGAGTGAACACCGGGGAGCTGTTTTTT.

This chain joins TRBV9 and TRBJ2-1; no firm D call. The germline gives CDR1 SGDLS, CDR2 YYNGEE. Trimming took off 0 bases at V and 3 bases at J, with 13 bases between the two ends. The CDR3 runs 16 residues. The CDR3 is CASSVGARSFYNEQFF. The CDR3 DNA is TGTGCCAGCAGCGTAGGGGCTAGAAGCTTCTACAATGAGCAGTTCTTC.

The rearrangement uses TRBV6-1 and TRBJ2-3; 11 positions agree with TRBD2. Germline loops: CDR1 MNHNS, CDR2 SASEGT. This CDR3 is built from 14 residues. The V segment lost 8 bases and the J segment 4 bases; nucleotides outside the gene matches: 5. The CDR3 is CASRPGLAADTQYF. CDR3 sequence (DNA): TGTGCCAGCCGACCGGGACTAGCGGCAGATACGCAGTATTTT.

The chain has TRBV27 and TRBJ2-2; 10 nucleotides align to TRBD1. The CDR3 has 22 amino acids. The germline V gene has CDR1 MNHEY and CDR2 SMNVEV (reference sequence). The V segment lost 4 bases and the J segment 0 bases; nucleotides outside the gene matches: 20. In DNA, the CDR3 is TGTGCCAGCAGTTCGACAATAAGGGGACAGGGGTCAATCCACGCGAACACCGGGGAGCTGTTTTTT. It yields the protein CASSSTIRGQGSIHANTGELFF.

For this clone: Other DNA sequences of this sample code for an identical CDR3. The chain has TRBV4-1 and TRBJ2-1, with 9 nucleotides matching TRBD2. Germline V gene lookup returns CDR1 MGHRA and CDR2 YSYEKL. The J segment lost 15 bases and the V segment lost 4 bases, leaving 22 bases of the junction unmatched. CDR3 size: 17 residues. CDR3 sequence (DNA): TGCGCCAGCAGCCCGGGACTGGCGGGAGGGCATATAGACATCCGGTTCTTC. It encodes CASSPGLAGGHIDIRFF.